This TCR beta chain was sequenced during a study of blood T cell repertoires in COVID-19. Profiling relied on immunoSEQ multiplex PCR, and the TCRdb table lists in-frame clones only, not all of them. Of about 300,000 clones listed, about 88% were seen once; the top ten hold 1% to 1.5%. J gave up 5 bases and V 6 bases, and 4 bases lay outside the gene matches. Per the germline V gene, CDR1 is MNHEY and CDR2 is SVGAGI. The CDR3 totals 14 residues. The gene calls are TRBV6-5 and TRBJ1-1; 12 positions match TRBD1. The material sequenced was peripheral blood. The TCR originated in a man aged 65 to 85 with acute or convalescent COVID-19. CDR3 sequence (DNA): TGTGCCAGCAGGGGACAGGGGGCAATAACTGAAGCTTTCTTT. Translated: CASRGQGAITEAFF.